These 31 T cell receptor beta chains were sequenced from one sample in a study of CXCR3-negative and CXCR3-positive naive CD8 T cells. With UMI labels, 5' RACE was used to prepare the TRB cDNA libraries. TCRdb derives one entry per CDR3 protein from the 5' RACE reads, leaving out DNA. The ten most abundant clones cover about 8% of a sample with roughly 40,000 distinct CDR3 sequences. Sequenced: memory CD8+ T cells from blood. The receptor set was obtained from a human donor in good health. Some clones in this sample may be carry-over from other donors' samples.

This chain connects TRBV29-1 to TRBJ2-7; TCRdb designates TRBD1, a call that cannot be tested without DNA. CDR3 length: 14 amino acids. The germline CDR1 and CDR2 sequences are SQVTM and ANQGSEA. This CDR3 is CSVHGTGDGYEQYF.

The rearrangement joins TRBV7-9 to TRBJ2-4; absent DNA, TCRdb's TRBD1 call cannot be checked. CDR3 length: 16 residues. Germline V gives CDR1 SEHNR, CDR2 FQNEAQ (reference sequence). The CDR3: CASSSNRGDAKNIQYF.

The rearrangement joins TRBV5-5 to TRBJ1-1; no DNA is available, so the TRBD1 call from TCRdb remains unchecked. The germline V gene has CDR1 SGHKS and CDR2 YYEKEE (reference sequence). This CDR3 spans 16 amino acids. CDR3 residues: CASSLAGGSGNTEAFF.

V is TRBV6-5 and J is TRBJ1-2. The CDR3 has 16 amino acids. Germline CDR1 and CDR2: MNHEY and SVGAGI. CDR3: CASSYSIGGSVSGYTF.

The CDR3 reads CASSKPYNEQFF. This chain joins TRBV2 and TRBJ2-1. The germline V gene has CDR1 SNHLY and CDR2 FYNNEI. The CDR3 length is 12 residues. Combining the CDR3 with reference TRBV2 and TRBJ2-1 gives the whole variable domain EPEVTQTPSHQVTQMGQEVILRCVPISNHLYFYWYRQILGQKVEFLVSFYNNEISEKSEIFDDQFSVERPDGSNFTLKIRSTKLEDSAMYFCASSKPYNEQFFGPGTRLTVL.

The rearrangement links TRBV10-3 to TRBJ2-2. The CDR3 is 13 residues long. CDR1 is ENHRY and CDR2 is SYGVKD in the germline V gene. The CDR3 region is CAISEWFPGELFF.

V gene TRBV12-3 or TRBV12-4 combines with J gene TRBJ2-7; TCRdb calls TRBD2, which cannot be checked without DNA. This CDR3 region has 15 residues. The CDR3: CASSLLAGGSYEQYF.

The V and J genes are TRBV6-6 and TRBJ1-2; TCRdb indicates TRBD1, and absent DNA this call remains unverified. The CDR3 has 16 amino acids. Germline V gives CDR1 MNHNY, CDR2 SVGAGI (reference sequence). CDR3 protein: CASSYSTGPGNYGYTF.

The rearrangement uses TRBV28 and TRBJ2-1. This CDR3 comprises 17 residues. CDR1 and CDR2 from the germline V gene are MDHEN and SYDVKM. The CDR3 loop reads CASSLFLTTSSYNEQFF.

The chain couples TRBV12-3 or TRBV12-4 to TRBJ2-3; TCRdb names TRBD1, which stays unverified in the absence of DNA. The CDR3 is 17 amino acids. CDR3 in amino acids: CASSLVRLSGAADTQYF.

This chain uses TRBV6-2 or TRBV6-3 with TRBJ1-1; TCRdb indicates TRBD1, and absent DNA this call remains unverified. Per germline, CDR1 MNHEY and CDR2 SVGEGT. CDR3 length equals 15 residues. The CDR3 spells CASSYSGQGNTEAFF.

The rearrangement links TRBV7-3 to TRBJ1-6; the TRBD1 assignment by TCRdb is unverifiable without DNA. Germline CDR1 and CDR2: SGHTA and FQGTGA. The CDR3 is 16 amino acids. The chain's CDR3 is CASSLKGGGYNSPLHF.

The gene calls are TRBV11-2 and TRBJ1-1. Per germline, CDR1 SGHAT and CDR2 FQNNGV. The CDR3 is made up of 12 amino acids. CDR3 sequence reads: CASSHGNTEAFF.

V usage is TRBV7-9 and J usage is TRBJ1-1. CDR3 length: 15 amino acids. Germline values: CDR1 SEHNR, CDR2 FQNEAQ (reference sequence). The CDR3 loop reads CASSSDAGENTEAFF.

The chain has TRBV29-1 and TRBJ2-5; TCRdb names TRBD2, which stays unverified in the absence of DNA. The CDR3 sequence is 15 residues long. In germline, CDR1 is SQVTM, CDR2 ANQGSEA. The CDR3 reads CSVDERGNSQETQYF.

The rearrangement uses TRBV7-2 and TRBJ2-7; checking the TCRdb D call of TRBD2 is not possible without DNA. Germline CDR1 reads SGHTA; CDR2 reads FQGNSA. CDR3 size: 16 residues. Here the CDR3 reads CASSFGTSGGFYEQYF.

The genes are TRBV14 and TRBJ2-7; the TCRdb D gene call, TRBD1, has no DNA to confirm it. The CDR3 runs to 15 residues. The V gene's germline CDR1 is SGHDN and CDR2 FVKESK. CDR3 sequence reads: CASSPRQGSSYEQYF.

Frequency places this clonotype as medium-sized. The gene calls are TRBV7-6 and TRBJ2-2; TCRdb's D call of TRBD1 is untestable without DNA. CDR1 and CDR2 from the germline V gene are SGHVS and FNYEAQ. The CDR3 extends over 15 amino acids. CDR3 residues: CASILQSVGAGELFF.

The gene calls are TRBV5-5 and TRBJ2-1; TCRdb returns TRBD1, unconfirmable since there is no DNA. This CDR3 is 15 amino acids long. CDR1 is SGHKS, CDR2 YYEKEE, per germline (reference sequence). This CDR3 is CASSLAGDSYNEQFF.

This rearrangement joins TRBV5-1 to TRBJ2-7; the D call of TRBD1 rests on TCRdb alone, since no DNA is present to check it. The V gene's germline CDR1 is SGHRS and CDR2 YFSETQ. This CDR3 comprises 14 residues. Here the CDR3 reads CARQGPGQAYEQYF.

The CDR3: CSTGWPEKLYGYTF. The V call is TRBV20-1, the J call TRBJ1-2. The CDR3 extends over 14 amino acids. Germline CDR1 reads DFQATT; CDR2 reads SNEGSKA (reference sequence).

By frequency, this clonotype registers medium-sized. V usage is TRBV5-1 and J usage is TRBJ2-7. This CDR3 has 14 residues. The germline gives CDR1 SGHRS, CDR2 YFSETQ. This chain's CDR3 is CASSLRDKAYEQYF.

The chain couples TRBV7-8 to TRBJ2-7; TCRdb's D call of TRBD1 is untestable without DNA. This CDR3 comprises 17 residues. Germline V gene sequence: CDR1 SGHVS, CDR2 FQNEAQ. CDR3 residues: CASSTHRDRSRVNEQYF.

CDR3 residues: CASSLGQMDEQFF. The chain joins TRBV5-8 to TRBJ2-1. Per germline, CDR1 SGHTS and CDR2 YDEGEE. The CDR3 is 13 residues long.

This chain links TRBV7-8 with TRBJ2-2. Germline V gene sequence: CDR1 SGHVS, CDR2 FQNEAQ. The CDR3 is 13 amino acids. This CDR3 reads CASSPDITGELFF.

The J gene is TRBJ2-7, the V gene TRBV29-1. CDR3 length: 12 amino acids. Germline V gene data show CDR1 as SQVTM and CDR2 as ANQGSEA. The CDR3 is CSARQSSYEQYF.

The rearrangement joins TRBV2 to TRBJ2-5; TCRdb proposes TRBD2, but this gene call is untestable without DNA. Germline CDR1 reads SNHLY; CDR2 reads FYNNEI. The CDR3 spans 14 residues. This chain's CDR3 is CASKSGRARETQYF.

V gene TRBV30 combines with J gene TRBJ1-2; with no DNA, the TCRdb D assignment of TRBD1 cannot be verified. Germline CDR1 is GTSNPN and CDR2 is SVGIG (reference sequence). This CDR3 has 13 residues. The CDR3 is CAARDRQGHGYTF.

V is TRBV28 and J is TRBJ2-1; TCRdb returns TRBD2, unconfirmable since there is no DNA. The CDR3 totals 20 residues. The V gene's germline CDR1 is MDHEN and CDR2 SYDVKM. CDR3 protein: CASSSPWTSGEVFSYNEQFF.

The rearrangement uses TRBV12-3 or TRBV12-4 and TRBJ1-4; TCRdb lists TRBD1, though no DNA is available to test this call. The CDR3 spans 12 residues. This chain's CDR3 is CDTYSKGEKLFF.

The V call is TRBV20-1, the J call TRBJ2-5. Germline V lookup: CDR1 DFQATT, CDR2 SNEGSKA (reference sequence). This CDR3 has 15 amino acids. CDR3 amino acids: CSARDWAQLGETQYF.